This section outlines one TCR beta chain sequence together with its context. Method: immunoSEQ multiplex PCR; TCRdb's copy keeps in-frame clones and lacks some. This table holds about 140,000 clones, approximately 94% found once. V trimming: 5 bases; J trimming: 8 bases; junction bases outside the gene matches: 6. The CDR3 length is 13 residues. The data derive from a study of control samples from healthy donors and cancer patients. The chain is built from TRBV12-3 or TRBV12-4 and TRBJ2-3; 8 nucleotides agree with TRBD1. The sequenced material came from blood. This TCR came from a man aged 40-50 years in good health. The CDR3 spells CASSGQGSGTQYF. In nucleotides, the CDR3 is TGTGCCAGCAGTGGACAGGGTAGTGGTACGCAGTATTTT.